The entry below gives a single TCR beta chain sequence along with its context. What it binds is unknown. This record belongs to a study of T cell repertoires in cytomegalovirus infection. TCRdb redid the calling of the reads with MiXCR, one entry per CDR3 protein. Of 70,000 to 95,000 distinct CDR3 sequences listed, approximately 30% are singletons. CDR3 length equals 15 residues. The V and J ends lost 6 bases and 2 bases respectively, with 13 bases between them. Germline CDR1 and CDR2: LNHDA and SQIVND (reference sequence). The input for sequencing was CD8+ T cells from cultured PBMCs, taken from culture after CMV antigen stimulation. The receptor was isolated from a human donor in good health (CMV status not recorded). Some clones in this sample may be carry-over from other donors' samples. This chain joins TRBV19 and TRBJ2-2, with a weak D call TRBD2 (5 bases). CDR3 loop: CASSPPGINTGELFF. In DNA form, the CDR3 reads TGTGCCAGTAGCCCCCCCGGGATCAACACCGGGGAGCTGTTTTTT.